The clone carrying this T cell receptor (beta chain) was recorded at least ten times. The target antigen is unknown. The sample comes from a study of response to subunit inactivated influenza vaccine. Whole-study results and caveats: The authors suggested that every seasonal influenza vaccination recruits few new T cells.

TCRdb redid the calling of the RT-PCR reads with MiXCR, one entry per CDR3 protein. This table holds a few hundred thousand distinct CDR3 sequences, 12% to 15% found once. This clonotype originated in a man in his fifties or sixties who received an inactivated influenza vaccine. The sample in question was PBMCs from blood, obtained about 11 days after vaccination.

CDR3 coding DNA: TGTGCCAGCAGCCCGGGACAGGGAAACTATGGCTACACCTTC. It translates to CASSPGQGNYGYTF. This chain joins TRBV3-1 and TRBJ1-2, with 9 nucleotides matching TRBD1. The CDR3 spans 14 residues. J lost 2 bases, V lost 4 bases, and 2 bases had no gene match. Germline assignment: CDR1 LGHDT and CDR2 YNNKEL (reference sequence). The variable domain in full, with the rest retrieved from reference TRBV3-1 and TRBJ1-2, is DTAVSQTPKYLVTQMGNDKSIKCEQNLGHDTMYWYKQDSKKFLKIMFSYNNKELIINETVPNRFSPKSPDKAHLNLHINSLELGDSAVYFCASSPGQGNYGYTFGSGTRLTVV.